This T cell receptor beta chain was observed in a study of CD8+ T cells in alopecia areata. The study, taken as a whole, reports: Sequence data from scalp samples additionally include resident alphabeta T cells of normal skin. Patients displayed less clarity in TCR sharing than mice, a finding possibly related to HLA.

TCR sequencing used cDNA made by reverse transcription of extracted RNA. The table came from immunoSEQ multiplex PCR; TCRdb's copy has only in-frame clones and leaves some out. This table has about 23,000 clones, about 50% appearing once. The CDR3 is 13 amino acids. With V trimmed by 6 bases and J by 5 bases, 3 bases remained unmatched. Germline assignment: CDR1 MDHEN and CDR2 SYDVKM. Sorting of PBMCs yielded the CD4+ and CD8+ T cells. There are a few counts of this clone. What it binds is not known. Source material: NKG2D-high CD8+ T cells sorted from blood. This TCR was sampled from a human donor with alopecia areata. The chain has TRBV28 and TRBJ2-3; 9 bases line up with TRBD1. Written as DNA, the CDR3 is TGTGCCAGCAGCGGACAGGGGTTAGATACGCAGTATTTT. Its translation is CASSGQGLDTQYF.